This record looks at one T cell receptor beta chain sequence and its context. This clonotype has only a few counts. It lacks a known antigen. No qualities accompany the bases; no much larger clone lies one base away. Library preparation employed 5' RACE. Sequencing used an Illumina HiSeq 2000. A universal primer binding site was added through template switching, and the final cDNA carried a unique molecular identifier so that TCR cDNA molecules could be counted accurately. Specific primers in the conserved constant-segment region were used to synthesize first-strand cDNA for the TCR alpha and beta chains. To control for contamination, each cDNA library was double barcoded with a SMART-Mk sample barcode plus Illumina barcodes. TruSeq adapter sequences, together with Illumina sample barcodes, were added in two successive PCR steps. TCR alpha and beta cDNA libraries were sequenced on the Illumina HiSeq platform with custom primers. Processing in the source paper ran as follows. Raw reads were processed with MiGEC to extract unique molecular identifiers, and MiXCR was used to determine CDR3 positions. For each individual, recombination models were inferred using an EM algorithm with the repgenHMM and IGoR tools. The tcR package in R was used for shared clonotype analysis, with sharing normalized by the product of cloneset sizes. To study raw recombination without the effects of thymic and clonal selection, out-of-frame nonproductive sequences were analyzed. TCRdb applied fastp at Q25 and MiXCR to the public reads, then kept only in-frame beta chains. Rows merge per CDR3 protein into single entries with the most common DNA and genes. TCRdb assigned the V and J calls; the authors' analysis was not used. The sample has about 690,000 distinct CDR3 sequences on record, roughly 6% of them singletons. The leading ten clones occupy around 1.7% of the sample.

Only healthy Caucasian donors were included. The researchers also sequenced three unrelated adults who were not twins: a male aged 18 to 29, a male aged 50 to 60, and a female aged 50 to 60. Miltenyi CD45RO+ enrichment and human naive T-cell isolation kits were used to isolate memory (CD45RO+) and naive T cells from PBMC. The data stem from a study of identical twins (dated by TCRdb to about 2016). Context from the whole study: The study deep-sequenced TCR alpha and beta repertoires from monozygotic twins, unrelated adults of various ages and cord blood to test whether fetal clonotypes persist. To rule out contamination, replicate twin experiments were performed at different times with different library preparation protocols. Study-wide findings and limitations: Out-of-frame TCR alpha sequences shared between twins showed an excess of low generation-probability sequences compared with coincidental sharing between unrelated individuals. Abundant cord blood beta clonotypes had fewer insertions, young adult naive repertoires showed a similar but weaker trend, and memory repertoires showed no such trend. Because the same donors could not be followed over many years, the conclusions depended on cross-sectional statistical analysis. Out-of-frame TCR alpha sharing in monozygotic twins was systematically underestimated by recombination models, whereas sharing between unrelated individuals was in agreement with the recombination models. Excess twin sharing in beta out-of-frame sequences was weaker because fewer shared sequences lowered the signal-to-noise ratio. Zero-insertion analyses could be partly confounded by invariant T cells such as MAIT and iNKT, although diverse VJ usage argued against such confounding for most clonotypes.

From cysteine to phenylalanine, the CDR3 is 15 amino acids long. The read is trimmed to its CDR3 DNA, 45 bases read in frame from base 1. At the junction V is shortened by 3 bases and J by 3 bases, with 13 bases in between. Rearrangement joined TRBV12-3 or TRBV12-4 to TRBJ2-3; a confident D gene designation cannot be given. The sequencing sample was made of naive T cells sorted from blood. The cell subset or site label here, explained by the study, means: cells isolated with a human naive T-cell isolation kit. The source of this sequence is a man younger than 30 in good health. DNA sequence: TGTGCCAGCAGTTTTCGGACGGGTCCAACAGATACGCAGTATTTT. Translated, this gives CASSFRTGPTDTQYF.